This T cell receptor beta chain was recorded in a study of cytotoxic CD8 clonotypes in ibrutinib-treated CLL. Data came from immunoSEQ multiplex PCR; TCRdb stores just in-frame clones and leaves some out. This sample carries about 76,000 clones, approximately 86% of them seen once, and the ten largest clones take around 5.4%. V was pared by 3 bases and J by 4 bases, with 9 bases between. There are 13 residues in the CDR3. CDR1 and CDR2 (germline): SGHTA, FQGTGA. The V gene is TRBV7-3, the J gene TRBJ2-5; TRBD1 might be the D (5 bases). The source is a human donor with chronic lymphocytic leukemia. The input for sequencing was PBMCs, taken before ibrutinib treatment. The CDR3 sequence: CASSFDSGETQYF. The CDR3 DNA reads TGTGCCAGCAGCTTCGACAGTGGAGAGACCCAGTACTTC.